This T cell receptor beta chain originates from a study of CD8+ T cells in alopecia areata. Study-wide background: Tofacitinib administration to treated patients was oral, at 5 to 10 mg twice daily.

It was cDNA, reverse transcribed from extracted RNA, that served as the sequencing template. Sequenced by immunoSEQ multiplex PCR; TCRdb stores in-frame clones only, minus some. The data contain some 130,000 clones, approximately 53% of them seen just once; the ten biggest clones take up 3.5% to 5%. The germline V gene has CDR1 SGHTA and CDR2 FQGNSA. CDR3 length equals 18 residues. With 2 bases removed from V and 6 bases from J, the gap between germline ends came to 23 bases. The study team obtained lesional scalp punch biopsies and peripheral blood from alopecia areata patients. General study findings and limits: Sequencing of scalp tissue also captures the resident alphabeta T cells of normal skin.

A remark on this clone: The antigen remains undetermined.

Sequenced here: CD4+ T cells sorted from blood, sampled at week 0. This chain uses TRBV7-2 with TRBJ1-5; TRBD1 might be the D (5 bases). The sequence derives from a human donor with alopecia areata. The CDR3: CASSLFPQGQGRIQPQHF. In DNA form, the CDR3 reads TGTGCCAGCAGCTTATTTCCCCAGGGTCAGGGAAGGATTCAGCCCCAGCATTTT.